This passage covers 28 T cell receptor beta chains from one sample sequenced in a study of Graves' ophthalmopathy and Graves' hyperthyroidism (dated by TCRdb to between 2017 and 2018). Sequencing was carried out with an Illumina HiSeq 2000. TCR beta CDR3 regions were amplified from RNA transcripts for repertoire sequencing. HTBI primers and the Qiagen OneStep RT-PCR kit were used in a first-round RT-PCR, which was followed by a second-round multiplex PCR, size selection and purification. TCRdb redid the processing of the public reads, applying fastp at Q25 and MiXCR, and retained in-frame beta chains. Rows matching on CDR3 protein sequence are summarized as one entry with the most common DNA and genes. This sample is represented by about 480,000 distinct CDR3 sequences; approximately 15% of them were singletons. Over 8% of the sample is taken by the ten largest. The material sequenced was blood. The receptors stem from a woman under 40 with Graves' ophthalmopathy. Donor details come from another sample of the same person, matched by shared clones.

This clonotype was seen many times. The rearrangement links TRBV7-9 to TRBJ2-3; 9 nucleotides agree with TRBD1. Germline-derived CDR1 and CDR2 are SEHNR and FQNEAQ (reference sequence). This CDR3 is 18 amino acids long. V lost 5 bases to trimming and J lost 1 base; unmatched junction nucleotides: 13. The CDR3 coding sequence is TGTGCCAGCAGCGAACTGATGGGACAGGGTGACGGCACAGATACGCAGTATTTT. Translated: CASSELMGQGDGTDTQYF.

This clonotype was detected many times. The chain has TRBV20-1 and TRBJ1-6, with 8 positions matching TRBD1. CDR1 is DFQATT, CDR2 SNEGSKA, per germline (reference sequence). This CDR3 is built from 15 residues. After removal of 6 bases from V and 6 bases from J, the junction contained 10 bases not matched to a gene. CDR3 bases: TGCAGTGCCCCTAATCCTACAGGGGGTAATTCACCCCTCCACTTT. It is translated as CSAPNPTGGNSPLHF.

The table lists this clonotype with many counts. The genes are TRBV5-1 and TRBJ2-2; no clear D gene. V lost 4 bases and J lost 7, with 11 bases in between. The CDR3 is made up of 13 amino acids. Germline V gene data show CDR1 as SGHRS and CDR2 as YFSETQ. The CDR3: CASSRDGRGELFF. CDR3 bases: TGCGCCAGCAGCCGCGACGGGCGCGGGGAGCTGTTTTTT.

This clonotype was picked up many times. The rearrangement uses TRBV6-1 and TRBJ2-5, with unresolved D. The CDR3 sequence is 15 residues long. V lost 5 bases and J 1 base, leaving 14 bases between the germline ends. Germline V lookup: CDR1 MNHNS, CDR2 SASEGT. CDR3 protein: CASSISGTRQETQYF. Here the CDR3 DNA reads TGTGCCAGCAGTATCTCAGGTACACGCCAAGAGACCCAGTACTTC.

This clonotype came up many times. The rearrangement uses TRBV7-3 and TRBJ2-7, with D possibly being TRBD1 (7 bases). This CDR3 region has 16 residues. Germline V gene sequence: CDR1 SGHTA, CDR2 FQGTGA. Trimming pared 5 bases from V and 4 bases from J, leaving 21 bases between. The CDR3 is CASSSRGGGGGYEQYF. As DNA, the CDR3 is TGTGCCAGCAGCAGCCGAGGAGGGGGCGGTGGATACGAGCAGTACTTC.

The chain couples TRBV28 to TRBJ1-6; D gene uncertain. Between the trimmed V and J ends, which lost 7 bases and 8 bases, there was a span of 15 bases. The germline V gene has CDR1 MDHEN and CDR2 SYDVKM. This CDR3 contains 14 residues. The CDR3 here is CASTRTAIYSPLHF. The CDR3 DNA sequence: TGTGCCAGCACTCGGACGGCTATTTATTCACCCCTCCACTTT. Together with reference TRBV28 and TRBJ1-6, the CDR3 gives the full variable domain: DVKVTQSSRYLVKRTGEKVFLECVQDMDHENMFWYRQDPGLGLRLIYFSYDVKMKEKGDIPEGYSVSREKKERFSLILESASTNQTSMYLCASTRTAIYSPLHFGNGTRLTVT.

This clonotype was seen at least ten times. J is TRBJ2-5 and V is TRBV4-1; perhaps TRBD2 as D (5 bases). Trimming shortened V by 4 bases and J by 3 bases, and 12 bases separated the two germline ends. CDR1 and CDR2 from the germline V gene are MGHRA and YSYEKL. This CDR3 has 14 amino acids. The CDR3 DNA reads as TGCGCCAGCAGCCCGTCCGAGAGGGAAGAGACCCAGTACTTC. This sequence encodes CASSPSEREETQYF.

This clonotype was observed a handful of times. V gene TRBV6-5 combines with J gene TRBJ2-5; the match to TRBD2 covers 10 bases. The length of the CDR3 is 16 residues. J gave up 1 base and V 2 bases, and 4 bases lay outside the gene matches. Germline CDR1 and CDR2: MNHEY and SVGAGI. The chain's CDR3 is CASSYPGLAVQETQYF. The CDR3 DNA reads as TGTGCCAGCAGTTACCCAGGACTAGCGGTCCAAGAGACCCAGTACTTC.

This clonotype came up many times. This chain uses TRBV12-3 or TRBV12-4 with TRBJ1-5; tentative D call: TRBD1 (5 bases). CDR3 length equals 14 residues. The V end was cut by 5 bases, the J end by 0 bases, with 8 bases between. For the CDR3, the DNA is TGTGCCAGCAGTCGGACACATAGCAATCAGCCCCAGCATTTT. This gives the protein CASSRTHSNQPQHF.

This clonotype has only a few counts. A much larger clone differs by one base, so this may be a read error. The final CDR3 position lacks the conserved phenylalanine or tryptophan, pointing to a likely read error. The chain carries TRBV4-1 and TRBJ1-2; D not certain. CDR1 and CDR2 from the germline V gene are MGHRA and YSYEKL. V shed 7 bases and J shed 6 bases, with 15 bases lying between them. The CDR3 has 13 residues. CDR3 bases: TGCGCCAGCACTTACCACCCCCGAGATGGCTACACCGTC. It translates to CASTYHPRDGYTV.

There are many counts of this clonotype. The gene calls are TRBV27 and TRBJ1-1; 7 nucleotides agree with TRBD1. The CDR3 is made up of 14 amino acids. Germline V gene sequence: CDR1 MNHEY, CDR2 SMNVEV (reference sequence). V lost 4 bases and J lost 4; bases outside the gene matches: 6. CDR3 DNA: TGTGCCAGCAGTTCCCGACAGGGAAGCACTGAAGCTTTCTTT. Protein: CASSSRQGSTEAFF.

This clonotype was recorded at least ten times. V and J are TRBV18 and TRBJ1-1, with D perhaps matching TRBD1 (6 bases). The germline V gene encodes CDR1 KGHSH and CDR2 LQKENI. V lost 6 bases and J lost 1, with 18 bases in between. The CDR3 contains 16 residues. CDR3 DNA sequence: TGTGCCAGCTCCCCGGGCGGGGGCGCGGGGAACACTGAAGCTTTCTTT. It codes for CASSPGGGAGNTEAFF.

This clonotype was counted many times. The rearrangement uses TRBV7-8 and TRBJ1-2; possibly TRBD1 for D (6 bases). Trimming took off 1 base at V and 4 bases at J, with 10 bases between the two ends. This CDR3 contains 14 residues. Germline CDR1 reads SGHVS; CDR2 reads FQNEAQ. The CDR3 loop reads CASSLGTVAYGYTF. The DNA for the CDR3 is TGTGCCAGCAGCTTAGGGACAGTTGCCTATGGCTACACCTTC.

This clonotype was detected many times. The chain combines TRBV27 with TRBJ1-1; D uncertain. The V and J ends lost 3 bases and 6 bases respectively, with 8 bases between them. This CDR3 is 12 amino acids long. CDR1 is MNHEY and CDR2 is SMNVEV in the germline V gene (reference sequence). The CDR3 coding sequence is TGTGCCAGCAGTTTTTCCGGCGCTGAAGCTTTCTTT. Encoded protein: CASSFSGAEAFF.

This clonotype occurred many times. The rearrangement links TRBV6-1 to TRBJ1-1; D gene unclear. The CDR3 is made up of 11 amino acids. Looked up from germline, CDR1 is MNHNS and CDR2 is SASEGT. The ends were cut back, 4 bases at V and 3 bases at J, with 3 bases in the middle. The CDR3 is CASSAYTEAFF. The DNA of the CDR3 is TGTGCCAGCAGTGCCTACACTGAAGCTTTCTTT.

The sample holds many counts of this clonotype. A much larger clone lies a single base off, so this may be a read error. The V and J genes are TRBV6-1 and TRBJ2-6; D is unclear. The CDR3 spans 15 residues. V lost 2 bases and J 0 bases, leaving 5 bases between the germline ends. Germline values: CDR1 MNHNS, CDR2 SASEGT. CDR3 residues: CASSEQVSGANVLTF. CDR3 sequence (DNA): TGTGCCAGCAGTGAACAGGTCTCTGGGGCCAACGTCCTGACTTTC.

This clonotype was detected many times. The chain is built from TRBV2 and TRBJ2-3; no reliable D call. Germline assignment: CDR1 SNHLY and CDR2 FYNNEI. The CDR3 has 14 residues. V shed 11 bases and J shed 0 bases, with 15 bases lying between them. CDR3 residues: CALRQATSTDTQYF. In DNA form, the CDR3 reads TGTGCCTTGCGGCAGGCCACTAGCACAGATACGCAGTATTTT. Variable domain in full (rest from reference TRBV2 and TRBJ2-3): EPEVTQTPSHQVTQMGQEVILRCVPISNHLYFYWYRQILGQKVEFLVSFYNNEISEKSEIFDDQFSVERPDGSNFTLKIRSTKLEDSAMYFCALRQATSTDTQYFGPGTRLTVL.

This clonotype was seen more than once but under ten times. V usage is TRBV11-2 and J usage is TRBJ1-6; a possible D gene is TRBD1 (5 bases). Germline V gene lookup returns CDR1 SGHAT and CDR2 FQNNGV. The CDR3 runs 15 residues. The V gene lost 1 base and the J gene lost 13 bases, with 17 bases spanning the gap. In DNA, the CDR3 is TGTGCCAGCAGCTTAGCCGGGGGACCCCTATACCCCCTCCACTTT. It encodes CASSLAGGPLYPLHF. The entire variable domain, with the rest obtained from reference TRBV11-2 and TRBJ1-6, is as follows: EAGVAQSPRYKIIEKRQSVAFWCNPISGHATLYWYQQILGQGPKLLIQFQNNGVVDDSQLPKDRFSAERLKGVDSTLKIQPAKLEDSAVYLCASSLAGGPLYPLHFGNGTRLTVT.

There are many counts of this clonotype. The chain recombines TRBV28 with TRBJ1-1; D uncertain. The CDR3 runs to 13 residues. In germline, CDR1 is MDHEN, CDR2 SYDVKM. The germline V and J ends were trimmed by 6 bases and 3 bases, with 11 bases remaining between them. Here the CDR3 DNA reads TGTGCCAGCAGCTTGACCCCAGACACTGAAGCTTTCTTT. Its translation is CASSLTPDTEAFF.

This clonotype was counted ten times or more. The chain uses TRBV24-1 and TRBJ2-5, with D tentatively TRBD1 (5 bases). The CDR3 consists of 14 residues. V dropped 5 bases and J dropped 1 base, with 10 bases sitting between them. The germline CDR1 and CDR2 sequences are KGHDR and SFDVKD. The CDR3 region is CATSARQLQETQYF. CDR3 in DNA: TGTGCCACCAGTGCTCGACAGCTCCAAGAGACCCAGTACTTC.

This clonotype was detected only a few times. The CDR3 protein is CASSQSSRGTFGNTIYF. CDR3 bases: TGTGCCAGCAGCCAATCCTCCCGCGGGACATTCGGAAACACCATATATTTT. The rearrangement joins TRBV3-1 to TRBJ1-3; perhaps TRBD1 as D (6 bases). CDR3 length: 17 residues. V was trimmed by 2 bases and J by 4 bases, leaving 18 bases between them. Germline CDR1 and CDR2: LGHDT and YNNKEL (reference sequence).

This clonotype showed up many times. The chain couples TRBV28 to TRBJ2-7; D unresolved. Trimming cost V 2 bases and J 5 bases, with 13 bases left between them. This CDR3 spans 14 amino acids. Germline CDR1 and CDR2: MDHEN and SYDVKM. The CDR3 reads CASSLPGHADEQYF. CDR3 bases: TGTGCCAGCAGTTTACCCGGCCACGCGGACGAGCAGTACTTC.

This clonotype occurred many times. The V gene is TRBV14, the J gene TRBJ2-5; D possibly matches TRBD1 or TRBD2 (5 bases each). The CDR3 extends over 18 amino acids. From germline, CDR1 is SGHDN and CDR2 FVKESK. Trimming removed 0 bases from V and 5 bases from J, with 22 bases in between. The CDR3 region is CASSQDHQGTRLKETQYF. CDR3 sequence (DNA): TGTGCCAGCAGCCAAGATCATCAGGGTACGAGACTAAAGGAGACCCAGTACTTC.

This clonotype was found many times. The V gene is TRBV3-1, the J gene TRBJ1-1; 10 bases line up with TRBD1. The germline V gene encodes CDR1 LGHDT and CDR2 YNNKEL (reference sequence). The trim removed 4 bases at V and 4 bases at J, leaving 12 bases unmatched. The CDR3 has 17 amino acids. In DNA form, the CDR3 reads TGTGCCAGCAGCCGCGGTAGGGACAGGGGATGGAGCACTGAAGCTTTCTTT. Its protein is CASSRGRDRGWSTEAFF.

This clonotype was seen many times. The chain joins TRBV4-2 to TRBJ2-5, with D unclear. The CDR3 sequence is 13 residues long. With 1 base removed from V and 7 bases from J, the gap between germline ends came to 10 bases. Germline lookup yields CDR1 LGHNA and CDR2 YNFKEQ. CDR3 nucleotide sequence: TGTGCCAGCAGCCAAGTGCTTTCCGGGACCCAGTACTTC. It encodes CASSQVLSGTQYF.

This clonotype was seen repeatedly, ten times or more. This chain uses TRBV7-2 with TRBJ2-7; maybe TRBD1 (6 bases). With 1 base removed from V and 4 bases from J, the gap between germline ends came to 14 bases. The germline CDR1 and CDR2 sequences are SGHTA and FQGNSA. The CDR3 has 15 amino acids. CDR3 protein: CASSLVGAQGYEQYF. The DNA of the CDR3 is TGTGCCAGCAGCTTAGTTGGGGCCCAGGGGTACGAGCAGTACTTC.

There are many counts of this clonotype. The gene calls are TRBV6-1 and TRBJ2-7, with D hard to call. Looked up from germline, CDR1 is MNHNS and CDR2 is SASEGT. This CDR3 region has 13 residues. Trimming cost V 3 bases and J 6 bases, with 12 bases left between them. CDR3 in DNA: TGTGCCAGCAGTGATGAGTTCCCCTCCGAGCAGTACTTC. Translating it yields CASSDEFPSEQYF.

This clonotype was counted a few times. The chain joins TRBV6-1 to TRBJ1-1; 8 bases are shared with TRBD1. CDR3 length: 16 residues. Germline CDR1 is MNHNS and CDR2 is SASEGT. The trim removed 0 bases at V and 3 bases at J, leaving 6 bases unmatched. In DNA form, the CDR3 reads TGTGCCAGCAGTGAAGCCGTGACAGGGGCAGACACTGAAGCTTTCTTT. Its protein is CASSEAVTGADTEAFF.